The rows below give T cell receptor beta chains drawn from one sample of a study of blood T cell repertoires in COVID-19. The method was immunoSEQ multiplex PCR; TCRdb's version includes in-frame clones alone and lacks a portion of them. The sample includes about 67,000 clones, around 88% of them seen just once. Sequenced: peripheral blood. These receptors originate from a woman aged 80 or over with acute or convalescent COVID-19. CDR3s include the opening cysteine and the closing phenylalanine or tryptophan. Fields, in order: J gene, V gene, D gene, clone size, CDR3 DNA, CDR3 protein. D genes are given only for firm matches. For some rows the clone size is stated as once, few or many, or as a class when expanded; others skip it.

TRBJ1-1 TRBV29-1 - - TGCAGCGTTGAGCGCGGCCTGAACACTGAAGCTTTCTTT CSVERGLNTEAFF
TRBJ2-1 TRBV7-8 TRBD2 - TGTGCCAGCAGTTGGCGGGAGCCCTACAATGAGCAGTTCTTC CASSWREPYNEQFF
TRBJ1-5 TRBV27 TRBD1 - TGTGCCAGCAGTTCGACAGGGAATCAGCCCCAGCATTTT CASSSTGNQPQHF
TRBJ2-3 TRBV18 - - TGTGCCAGCTCAACAGTTAGCACAGATACGCAGTATTTT CASSTVSTDTQYF
TRBJ1-4 TRBV28 TRBD1 - TGTGCCAGCAGTCGGACAGGTGGGAATGAAAAACTGTTTTTT CASSRTGGNEKLFF
TRBJ2-7 TRBV6-5 - - TGTGCCAGCACCCCCCAGGGGCCAGGGCTCGGCGAGCAGTACTTC CASTPQGPGLGEQYF
TRBJ2-3 TRBV12-3/TRBV12-4 - - TGTGCCAGCAGTTATCGGACAGATACGCAGTATTTT CASSYRTDTQYF
TRBJ2-2 TRBV19 TRBD2 - TGTGCCAGTAGTATTCCCGGGACTAGCGTGGCCGGGGAGCTGTTTTTT CASSIPGTSVAGELFF
TRBJ2-3 TRBV27 TRBD2 - TGTGCCAGCAGTCCCCGGGCGCCGGGACTAGGCTATTTAGATACGCAGTATTTT CASSPRAPGLGYLDTQYF
TRBJ1-3 TRBV7-9 - - TGTGCCAGCAGCCCCCCTTTCAGGGTTGGAAACACCATATATTTT CASSPPFRVGNTIYF
TRBJ1-3 TRBV6-5 - - TGTGCCAGCGGGCAGGCAACCATCTCTGGAAACACCATATATTTT CASGQATISGNTIYF
TRBJ2-1 TRBV5-6 - - TGTGCCAGCACCTTTGCCCTAGCTGGGCACAATGAGCAGTTCTTC CASTFALAGHNEQFF
TRBJ2-2 TRBV28 - - TGTGCCAGCAAAGTAGGGGGGGCGAACACCGGGGAGCTGTTTTTT CASKVGGANTGELFF
TRBJ2-2 TRBV18 TRBD1 once TGTGCCAGCTCAACACAGGGGGCGCAGGCCGGGGAGCTGTTTTTT CASSTQGAQAGELFF
TRBJ2-4 TRBV19 - - TGTGCCAGTAGTATAGATCCAAGGGGAGCCAAAAACATTCAGTACTTC CASSIDPRGAKNIQYF
TRBJ2-1 TRBV15 TRBD2 - TGTGCCACCTCCCTAGCGGAATACAATGAGCAGTTCTTC CATSLAEYNEQFF
TRBJ1-2 TRBV28 TRBD1 - TGTGCCAGCAGCCCACAGGGGACAGGGGCGGGGGGCTACACCTTC CASSPQGTGAGGYTF
TRBJ2-5 TRBV5-1 - - TGCGCCAGCAGCTCACAAGAGACCCAGTACTTC CASSSQETQYF
TRBJ1-6 TRBV19 TRBD1 - TGTGCCAGTAGTCGACAGGGTGAATCACCCCTCCACTTT CASSRQGESPLHF
TRBJ1-2 TRBV12-3/TRBV12-4 TRBD1 - TGTGCCATCCGGGACAGCCAAAACTATGGCTACACCTTC CAIRDSQNYGYTF
TRBJ1-1 TRBV2 - - TGTGCCAGCAAATATAGTAAGGCGCGGGGAACTGAAGCTTTCTTT CASKYSKARGTEAFF
TRBJ2-1 TRBV7-2 TRBD2 - TGTGCCAGCAGCTTAGAGCGGGGGGCTTACAATGAGCAGTTCTTC CASSLERGAYNEQFF
TRBJ1-1 TRBV4-3 - - TGCGCCAGCAGCCAAATGTTGGGGCGTGCTGAAGCTTTCTTT CASSQMLGRAEAFF
TRBJ1-2 TRBV4-1 TRBD1 - TGCGCCAGCAGCCAAGATGAGGGACAGAACTATGGCTACACCTTC CASSQDEGQNYGYTF
TRBJ2-7 TRBV21-1 - - TGTGCCAGCAGTTTCAGCTACGAGCAGTACTTC CASSFSYEQYF
TRBJ2-3 TRBV6-2/TRBV6-3 TRBD2 - TGTGCCAGCAGTTCTCCCGGGACTAGGCTCAGGGATACGCAGTATTTT CASSSPGTRLRDTQYF
TRBJ2-1 TRBV6-4 TRBD2 - TGTGCCAGCAGTAACCTAGCGGGAAAGCAGTTCTTC CASSNLAGKQFF
TRBJ1-6 TRBV19 - - TGTGCCAGTAGTATAGCAGGGTGGAATTCACCCCTCCACTTT CASSIAGWNSPLHF
TRBJ2-3 TRBV29-1 - - TGCAGCGTTGATCGGTCCTCTACGCAGTATTTT CSVDRSSTQYF
TRBJ1-4 TRBV5-1 - - TGCGCCAGCAGCTTGGCTACAGGGTGGGAAAATGAAAAACTGTTTTTT CASSLATGWENEKLFF
TRBJ2-2 TRBV6-6 - - TGTGCCAGCAGTTCCACCGTTGCCGGCGGGACCGGGGAGCTGTTTTTT CASSSTVAGGTGELFF
TRBJ1-6 TRBV2 TRBD1 - TGTGCCAGCAGGGGGGGACAGGGAAATTCACCCCTCCACTTT CASRGGQGNSPLHF
TRBJ2-5 TRBV15 - - TGTGCCACCAGCATGACGGGAGAGACCCAGTACTTC CATSMTGETQYF
TRBJ2-7 TRBV19 TRBD2 - TGTGCCACCATGGGACTAGCGGGAACAAACTCCTACGAGCAGTACTTC CATMGLAGTNSYEQYF
TRBJ2-3 TRBV18 TRBD2 - TGTGCCAGCGTTAAATTCACATCGGGACTAGCCACAGATACGCAGTATTTT CASVKFTSGLATDTQYF
TRBJ2-1 TRBV28 - - TGTGCCAGCATCAGAGGTCCATCGGGGTACAATGAGCAGTTCTTC CASIRGPSGYNEQFF
TRBJ2-7 TRBV6-5 - - TGTGCCAGCACCGAAGAGGGGGGGAAACGCGAGCAGTACTTC CASTEEGGKREQYF
TRBJ1-1 TRBV27 - - TGTGCCAGCAGTACTCAAACAGGGAACACTGAAGCTTTCTTT CASSTQTGNTEAFF
TRBJ2-1 TRBV4-1 - - TGCGCCAGCAGCCAAATAGGAAGACTGAAGTATGAGCAGTTCTTC CASSQIGRLKYEQFF
TRBJ2-7 TRBV28 TRBD1 - TGTGCCAGCAGTCTAAACGGACAGGGGGATACCTACGAGCAGTACTTC CASSLNGQGDTYEQYF
TRBJ1-3 TRBV9 TRBD1 - TGTGCCAGCAGCCTTAGGGGGACAGGGGTGGGAAACACCATATATTTT CASSLRGTGVGNTIYF
TRBJ2-1 TRBV3-1/TRBV3-2 TRBD2 - TGTGCCAGCAGCCTACTAGCGGGGGAGCAGTTCTTC CASSLLAGEQFF
TRBJ1-3 TRBV28 - - TGTGCCAGCAGGCAAGGGGGCTCTGGAAACACCATATATTTT CASRQGGSGNTIYF
TRBJ2-1 TRBV4-1 TRBD2 - TGCGCCAGCAGCCAAGCGGGACTAGCGGGGGGTGAGCAGTTCTTC CASSQAGLAGGEQFF
TRBJ1-6 TRBV7-2 TRBD1 - TGTGCCAGCAGCCCGGGACAGGACCCTTGGACCCTCCACTTT CASSPGQDPWTLHF
TRBJ1-3 TRBV28 - - TGTGCCAGCCGGGCGACAGGTCAGCCGGATGGGAATTTT CASRATGQPDGNF
TRBJ1-4 TRBV6-6 - - TGTGCCAGCAAACAGGGTAATGAAAAACTGTTTTTT CASKQGNEKLFF
TRBJ2-5 TRBV5-6 TRBD2 - TGTGCCAGCAGGGGGGAGGGGCTGGAGACCCAGTACTTC CASRGEGLETQYF
TRBJ1-1 TRBV30 - - TGTGCCTGGAAGAGGCAACAACTCACTGAAGCTTTCTTT CAWKRQQLTEAFF
TRBJ2-1 TRBV18 TRBD2 few TGTGCCAGCTCACCCCTAGCGGGCCGCTCCTACAATGAGCAGTTCTTC CASSPLAGRSYNEQFF
TRBJ2-7 TRBV2 - - TGTGCCACCTGGGGCTCTCCCAGCTCCTACGAGCAGTACTTC CATWGSPSSYEQYF
TRBJ2-1 TRBV4-3 TRBD2 - TGCGCCAGCAGCCAAGATGCTAGCGGGAGGAACCATGAGCAGTTCTTC CASSQDASGRNHEQFF
TRBJ2-7 TRBV15 - - TGTGCCACCAGCAGAGATCACTACGAGCAGTACTTC CATSRDHYEQYF
TRBJ2-1 TRBV5-4 - - TGTGCCAGCAGCTTGATAGGACAAGCACTCAATGAGCAGTTCTTC CASSLIGQALNEQFF
TRBJ2-2 TRBV7-9 - - TGTGCCAGCGAGCCCGGCGGGGCGAACACCGGGGAGCTGTTTTTT CASEPGGANTGELFF
TRBJ2-1 TRBV18 TRBD2 few TGTGCCAGCTCACCAACGGGGGAGGGACTTGAGCAGTTCTTC CASSPTGEGLEQFF
TRBJ1-2 TRBV9 - - TGTGCCAGCAACCATGTAGACTCCTATGGCTACACCTTC CASNHVDSYGYTF
TRBJ1-4 TRBV18 - - TGTGCCAGCTCACCCTTTAAAGGGGTTGCTAATGAAAAACTGTTTTTT CASSPFKGVANEKLFF
TRBJ1-1 TRBV4-1 - - TGCGCCAGCAGCCAATCTCCAGGGTGGGTGAACACTGAAGCTTTCTTT CASSQSPGWVNTEAFF
TRBJ1-2 TRBV7-2 - - TGTGCCAGCAGTCCAAACGGGAATGGCTACACCTTC CASSPNGNGYTF